These T cell receptor beta chains were read from a single sample in a study of blood T cell repertoires in COVID-19. Using immunoSEQ multiplex PCR, the repertoire was profiled, and TCRdb retains in-frame clones only, with some absent. The table lists 150,000 to 200,000 clones, approximately 90% of them singletons. Sequencing was performed on peripheral blood. The source is a man aged 18 to 30 with active or convalescent COVID-19. Each CDR3 is given with its conserved first and last residue. D genes are given only for firm matches. Size tells how often a clone was seen (once, few, many) or the class of an expanded clone, and some rows leave it out.

clone_size,j_call,d_call,v_call,cdr3_aa,cdr3_nt
-,TRBJ1-2,-,TRBV7-2,CASSLGLKQGYTF,TGTGCCAGCAGCTTAGGCTTAAAACAAGGCTACACCTTC
-,TRBJ1-2,-,TRBV15,CATSRGNEETNYGYTF,TGTGCCACCAGCAGAGGGAATGAGGAAACTAACTATGGCTACACCTTC
-,TRBJ2-1,TRBD1,TRBV4-3,CASSHRQGNNEQFF,TGCGCCAGCAGCCATAGACAGGGGAACAATGAGCAGTTCTTC
-,TRBJ2-1,-,TRBV21-1,CASSKRTSGGGSSYNEQFF,TGTGCCAGCAGCAAACGGACTAGCGGGGGGGGAAGCTCCTACAATGAGCAGTTCTTC
-,TRBJ1-2,-,TRBV6-2/TRBV6-3,CASSYESGRARGYTF,TGTGCCAGCAGTTACGAGTCTGGCAGGGCGAGGGGCTACACCTTC
-,TRBJ1-5,-,TRBV18,CASSPQGNRNQPQHF,TGTGCCAGCTCACCCCAGGGGAACAGGAATCAGCCCCAGCATTTT
few,TRBJ1-1,-,TRBV4-2,CASSQGEIWNSNTEAFF,TGTGCCAGCAGCCAGGGAGAAATTTGGAATTCGAACACTGAAGCTTTCTTT
-,TRBJ1-2,-,TRBV3-1/TRBV3-2,CASSQGVKRSAGRGGYTF,TGTGCCAGCAGCCAAGGGGTCAAGCGGTCGGCGGGGCGAGGTGGCTACACCTTC
-,TRBJ1-6,-,TRBV3-1/TRBV3-2,CASSHTVSNSPLHF,TGTGCCAGCAGCCATACAGTCTCGAATTCACCCCTCCACTTT
-,TRBJ1-4,-,TRBV28,CASSLRGRGAEKLFF,TGTGCCAGCAGTCTTCGCGGACGGGGTGCGGAAAAACTGTTTTTT
-,TRBJ2-3,TRBD1,TRBV12-5,CASGRTGTGTDTQYF,TGTGCTAGTGGCCGGACCGGGACAGGCACAGATACGCAGTATTTT
-,TRBJ2-3,TRBD2,TRBV3-1/TRBV3-2,CASSLTLMSGGPTDTQYF,TGTGCCAGCAGCCTTACACTTATGAGCGGGGGACCCACAGATACGCAGTATTTT
-,TRBJ1-1,-,TRBV3-1/TRBV3-2,CASSQKSRGNTEAFF,TGTGCCAGCAGCCAAAAGTCGAGAGGAAACACTGAAGCTTTCTTT
-,TRBJ1-2,TRBD1,TRBV6-5,CASSRGLNYGYTF,TGTGCCAGCAGCAGGGGGCTTAACTATGGCTACACCTTC
-,TRBJ1-3,TRBD1,TRBV5-6,CASSFWTGRSGNTIYF,TGTGCCAGCAGCTTCTGGACAGGGAGATCTGGAAACACCATATATTTT
-,TRBJ2-3,-,TRBV29-1,CSALQGTDTQYF,TGCAGCGCATTACAGGGCACAGATACGCAGTATTTT
-,TRBJ1-5,-,TRBV27,CASSTLNQPQHF,TGTGCCAGCAGCACATTAAATCAGCCCCAGCATTTT
-,TRBJ2-1,TRBD2,TRBV19,CASSASGASGEQFF,TGTGCCAGTAGCGCAAGCGGGGCCTCGGGGGAGCAGTTCTTC
-,TRBJ1-5,-,TRBV9,CASSVEGRNQPQHF,TGTGCCAGCAGCGTAGAGGGGCGCAATCAGCCCCAGCATTTT
-,TRBJ1-2,-,TRBV10-3,CAIRGTVGRSNYGYTF,TGTGCCATCAGAGGGACGGTCGGGAGGTCTAACTATGGCTACACCTTC
-,TRBJ1-2,-,TRBV27,CASSPTPGTGGYGYTF,TGTGCCAGCAGTCCTACCCCGGGGACCGGGGGCTATGGCTACACCTTC
-,TRBJ2-7,-,TRBV19,CASSVGSAYEQYF,TGTGCCAGTAGTGTCGGGTCCGCCTACGAGCAGTACTTC
-,TRBJ1-4,-,TRBV5-1,CASSPLFTGEKLFF,TGCGCCAGCAGCCCCCTGTTTACAGGGGAAAAACTGTTTTTT
-,TRBJ1-2,TRBD1,TRBV6-4,CASSAGQGYGYTF,TGTGCCAGCAGTGCGGGACAGGGATATGGCTACACCTTC
-,TRBJ2-7,-,TRBV4-1,CASSQVMRERSDEQYF,TGCGCCAGCAGCCAAGTTATGAGGGAGCGTAGCGACGAGCAGTACTTC
once,TRBJ2-2,-,TRBV4-1,CASSQFSGSGELFF,TGCGCCAGCAGCCAATTCTCGGGATCCGGGGAGCTGTTTTTT
-,TRBJ2-1,-,TRBV25-1,CATESEFPYNEQFF,TGTGCCACCGAATCAGAATTCCCATACAATGAGCAGTTCTTC
-,TRBJ1-5,TRBD1,TRBV4-2,CASSQDLLGTGVNQPQHF,TGTGCCAGCAGCCAAGATCTTTTAGGAACAGGGGTCAATCAGCCCCAGCATTTT
-,TRBJ2-2,-,TRBV5-1,CASSLLGGGKTGELFF,TGCGCCAGCAGCCTCCTTGGAGGGGGCAAAACCGGGGAGCTGTTTTTT
-,TRBJ1-1,-,TRBV7-9,CASDPGGPLTAFF,TGTGCCAGCGATCCGGGGGGACCTTTAACAGCTTTCTTT
-,TRBJ1-1,-,TRBV12-5,CASGLEGQNTEAFF,TGTGCTAGTGGTTTAGAGGGCCAGAACACTGAAGCTTTCTTT
-,TRBJ2-7,-,TRBV27,CASSSGLLTYEQYF,TGTGCCAGCAGTTCCGGACTATTAACCTACGAGCAGTACTTC
-,TRBJ1-1,TRBD1,TRBV29-1,CSVQPRTGVAEAFF,TGCAGCGTCCAGCCCAGGACAGGGGTGGCTGAAGCTTTCTTT
-,TRBJ2-1,TRBD2,TRBV3-1/TRBV3-2,CASSQGALAGSYNEQFF,TGTGCCAGCAGCCAAGGGGCCCTAGCGGGATCCTACAATGAGCAGTTCTTC
-,TRBJ2-1,TRBD2,TRBV28,CASSWSRTSGRGDYNEQFF,TGTGCCAGCAGTTGGTCGAGGACTAGCGGGAGAGGCGACTACAATGAGCAGTTCTTC
few,TRBJ1-2,TRBD1,TRBV6-5,CASSPGQGSGYTF,TGTGCCAGCAGCCCCGGACAGGGAAGCGGCTACACCTTC
-,TRBJ1-3,TRBD1,TRBV5-1,CASSFGLGQNSGNTIYF,TGCGCCAGCAGCTTTGGCCTGGGACAGAACTCTGGAAACACCATATATTTT
-,TRBJ1-1,-,TRBV2,CASRLSSDEAFF,TGTGCCAGCAGGCTCAGTAGCGATGAAGCTTTCTTT
-,TRBJ2-6,TRBD1,TRBV19,CASSRDRSTSGANVLTF,TGTGCCAGTAGCCGGGACAGATCCACCTCTGGGGCCAACGTCCTGACTTTC
-,TRBJ1-1,-,TRBV5-1,CASSLVGSSTTEAFF,TGCGCCAGCAGCTTGGTGGGCAGTTCGACCACTGAAGCTTTCTTT